The 29 T cell receptor beta chains below all came from one sample that was sequenced in a study of cytomegalovirus exposure and HLA in healthy donors. PCR primers comprised 60 Vbeta and 13 Jbeta primers. This table comes from immunoSEQ multiplex PCR, and its TCRdb copy is limited to in-frame clones, with some not included. The repertoire has under 200,000 clones, 84% of them found once; the top ten carry less than 2%. The sequencing sample was made of PBMCs. The receptors were sampled from a man aged 18 to 35 in good health and CMV-seronegative.

The gene calls are TRBV2 and TRBJ2-1; 7 bases are shared with TRBD2. The CDR3 is 12 amino acids. In germline, CDR1 is SNHLY, CDR2 FYNNEI. Trimming took 10 bases from V and 6 from J; bases not matched to a gene: 6. The CDR3 DNA reads as TGTGCCACCCGGGGGGAGGGCAATGAGCAGTTCTTC. This encodes CATRGEGNEQFF.

This rearrangement joins TRBV29-1 to TRBJ2-1; 11 bases are a match to TRBD2. CDR1 is SQVTM, CDR2 ANQGSEA, per germline. The CDR3 is 13 amino acids. Germline trimming cut 5 bases from V and 3 bases from J; bases unmatched to any gene: 0. The CDR3 sequence is CSVTSGSYNEQFF. The CDR3 DNA follows: TGCAGCGTTACTAGCGGGAGCTACAATGAGCAGTTCTTC.

The chain links TRBV29-1 to TRBJ2-7, with 8 bases lining up with TRBD1. In germline, CDR1 is SQVTM, CDR2 ANQGSEA. The CDR3 runs 13 residues. V gave up 6 bases and J gave up 3 bases; unmatched junction bases: 7. CDR3 sequence reads: CSVRDRYVYEQYF. The CDR3 DNA sequence: TGCAGCGTCCGGGACAGGTATGTCTACGAGCAGTACTTC.

This clone showed up just once. The genes are TRBV9 and TRBJ2-5; TRBD2 matches 13 bases. Per the germline V gene, CDR1 is SGDLS and CDR2 is YYNGEE. V shed 4 bases, J shed 2 bases, and the junction held 14 bases outside the gene matches. The CDR3 contains 19 residues. The CDR3 bases are TGTGCCAGCAGCCCTAGTGGACTAGCGGGAGTTAGGGGGCAAGAGACCCAGTACTTC. This encodes CASSPSGLAGVRGQETQYF. The full variable domain, its missing parts supplied by reference TRBV9 and TRBJ2-5, is DSGVTQTPKHLITATGQRVTLRCSPRSGDLSVYWYQQSLDQGLQFLIQYYNGEERAKGNILERFSAQQFPDLHSELNLSSLELGDSALYFCASSPSGLAGVRGQETQYFGPGTRLLVL.

The chain combines TRBV7-6 with TRBJ2-1; 9 nucleotides line up with TRBD2. CDR1 SGHVS and CDR2 FNYEAQ come from the germline V gene. The CDR3 runs 16 residues. Losses at the gene ends were 2 bases for V and 2 bases for J; bases not matched to a gene: 4. The CDR3 is CASSLRVAGAYNEQFF. CDR3 bases: TGTGCCAGCAGCTTAAGAGTAGCGGGAGCCTACAATGAGCAGTTCTTC.

The chain carries TRBV28 and TRBJ2-1; a weak D match, TRBD2 (7 bases). The V and J ends lost 6 bases and 8 bases respectively, with 14 bases between them. The germline CDR1 and CDR2 sequences are MDHEN and SYDVKM. The CDR3 consists of 13 residues. The CDR3 region has the DNA TGTGCCAGCAGAGTCGCGGGGGCGGATGAGCAGTTCTTC. Translated, it gives CASRVAGADEQFF.

V and J are TRBV29-1 and TRBJ2-7; 8 nucleotides agree with TRBD2. The CDR3 runs to 14 residues. With V trimmed by 6 bases and J by 3 bases, 10 bases remained unmatched. Germline V gene data show CDR1 as SQVTM and CDR2 as ANQGSEA. The CDR3 protein is CSVRPFSGNYEQYF. DNA of the CDR3: TGCAGCGTCCGACCGTTTAGCGGGAACTACGAGCAGTACTTC.

The genes are TRBV11-3 and TRBJ2-1; possibly TRBD2 for D (7 bases). The CDR3 contains 13 residues. Trimming took 8 bases from V and 8 from J, leaving 16 bases between them. Germline values: CDR1 SGHNT, CDR2 YENEEA. CDR3 sequence: CASSGGASDEQFF. CDR3 sequence (DNA): TGTGCCAGCTCTGGGGGGGCTAGCGATGAGCAGTTCTTC. Full variable domain (missing parts from reference TRBV11-3 and TRBJ2-1): EAGVVQSPRYKIIEKKQPVAFWCNPISGHNTLYWYLQNLGQGPELLIRYENEEAVDDSQLPKDRFSAERLKGVDSTLKIQPAELGDSAVYLCASSGGASDEQFFGPGTRLTVL.

The chain uses TRBV25-1 and TRBJ1-1; maybe TRBD1 (5 bases). The CDR3 loop spans 11 amino acids. The germline V gene has CDR1 MGHDK and CDR2 SYGVNS. V was pared by 8 bases and J by 3 bases, with 7 bases between. The DNA of the CDR3 is TGTGCCAGCGGGGCGGACACTGAAGCTTTCTTT. It specifies CASGADTEAFF.

The chain uses TRBV7-3 and TRBJ2-7; D perhaps matches TRBD1 (6 bases). There are 15 residues in the CDR3. The germline V gene encodes CDR1 SGHTA and CDR2 FQGTGA. V shed 2 bases and J shed 2 bases, with 13 bases lying between them. CDR3 residues: CASSLGRGSAYEQYF. CDR3 sequence (DNA): TGTGCCAGCAGCTTAGGCAGGGGCTCGGCCTACGAGCAGTACTTC.

About this clone itself: Other nucleotide sequences from this sample produce the same CDR3. V and J are TRBV11-2 and TRBJ1-2, with D maybe TRBD1 (6 bases). The germline gives CDR1 SGHAT, CDR2 FQNNGV. Deletions cut 3 bases from V and 5 bases from J, with 10 bases between. The CDR3 spans 13 residues. CDR3 sequence: CASSLDRTYGYTF. CDR3 coding DNA: TGTGCCAGCAGCTTGGACAGAACTTATGGCTACACCTTC.

The count of this clone is one. This rearrangement joins TRBV9 to TRBJ1-6, with TRBD1 matching over 10 bases. The germline V gene encodes CDR1 SGDLS and CDR2 YYNGEE. The CDR3 contains 16 residues. After removal of 3 bases from V and 8 bases from J, the junction contained 8 bases not matched to a gene. CDR3 in DNA: TGTGCCAGCAGCGCCCCCCCGGGACAGGGGTATTCACCCCTCCACTTT. Its translation: CASSAPPGQGYSPLHF.

V gene TRBV2 combines with J gene TRBJ2-3; 12 bases align to TRBD2. The J segment lost 7 bases and the V segment lost 5 bases, leaving 4 bases of the junction unmatched. The CDR3 length is 14 residues. Germline V CDR1 and CDR2: SNHLY, FYNNEI. The CDR3 here is CASSLAGGMNTQYF. The CDR3 DNA reads TGTGCCAGCAGTCTAGCGGGGGGGATGAATACGCAGTATTTT.

V and J are TRBV5-1 and TRBJ2-1, with TRBD2 matching 9 bases. V shed 3 bases, J shed 1 base, and the junction held 5 bases outside the gene matches. Per the germline V gene, CDR1 is SGHRS and CDR2 is YFSETQ. The CDR3 has 16 residues. This CDR3 reads CASSSTSGPSYNEQFF. CDR3 in DNA: TGCGCCAGCAGCTCAACTAGCGGGCCTTCCTACAATGAGCAGTTCTTC.

This clone was counted between two and nine times. J is TRBJ1-4 and V is TRBV6-6; D is uncertain. The CDR3 is made up of 15 amino acids. Between the trimmed V and J ends, which lost 5 bases and 2 bases, there was a span of 12 bases. CDR1 is MNHNY and CDR2 is SVGAGI in the germline V gene (reference sequence). CDR3 DNA: TGTGCCAGCAGTCATTCATCCGGGACTAATGAAAAACTGTTTTTT. Encoded protein: CASSHSSGTNEKLFF.

The rearrangement joins TRBV4-2 to TRBJ1-2, with TRBD1 identical over 7 bases. The CDR3 runs 16 residues. V was clipped by 0 bases and J by 5 bases; unmatched bases: 9. The germline V gene encodes CDR1 LGHNA and CDR2 YNFKEQ. CDR3: CASSQDVMQGVYGYTF. CDR3 sequence (DNA): TGTGCCAGCAGCCAAGATGTCATGCAGGGGGTTTATGGCTACACCTTC.

The chain carries TRBV20-1 and TRBJ2-7, with no clear D. This CDR3 contains 11 residues. CDR1 is DFQATT, CDR2 SNEGSKA, per germline (reference sequence). V gave up 2 bases and J gave up 10 bases, with 12 bases separating them. The CDR3 DNA sequence: TGCAGTGCTAGAAAATTGTCCCTTCAGTACTTC. It is translated as CSARKLSLQYF.

The J gene is TRBJ2-6, the V gene TRBV5-1; tentatively, D is TRBD1 (5 bases). Germline-derived CDR1 and CDR2 are SGHRS and YFSETQ. The CDR3 has 16 residues. Trimming shortened V by 5 bases and J by 0 bases, and 12 bases separated the two germline ends. The CDR3 DNA follows: TGCGCCAGCAGGCCAACAGGAATCTCTGGGGCCAACGTCCTGACTTTC. This sequence encodes CASRPTGISGANVLTF.

The V call is TRBV7-2, the J call TRBJ2-1; weak D call: TRBD2 (5 bases). The CDR3 consists of 13 residues. CDR1 SGHTA and CDR2 FQGNSA come from the germline V gene. The V gene lost 6 bases and the J gene lost 4 bases, with 10 bases spanning the gap. In DNA, the CDR3 is TGTGCCAGCAGGGCGGGTGGGTACAATGAGCAGTTCTTC. It is translated as CASRAGGYNEQFF.

In nucleotides, the CDR3 is TGTGCCAGCCGAACAGGACAGCCTGGAAACACCATATATTTT. Translating gives CASRTGQPGNTIYF. This chain connects TRBV28 to TRBJ1-3; possibly TRBD1 for D (6 bases). The CDR3 has 14 residues. Trimming took off 8 bases at V and 2 bases at J, with 13 bases between the two ends. Per germline, CDR1 MDHEN and CDR2 SYDVKM.

V gene TRBV5-1 combines with J gene TRBJ2-5, with D tentatively TRBD2 (7 bases). Germline CDR1 is SGHRS and CDR2 is YFSETQ. Trimming stripped 0 bases from V and 4 bases from J, with 10 bases between. This CDR3 region has 14 residues. The CDR3 loop is CASSLGRGAETQYF. CDR3 bases: TGCGCCAGCAGCTTGGGACGGGGGGCAGAGACCCAGTACTTC.

The chain recombines TRBV5-1 with TRBJ2-3; no clear D gene. Germline V gene sequence: CDR1 SGHRS, CDR2 YFSETQ. Trimming shortened V by 4 bases and J by 1 base, and 19 bases separated the two germline ends. CDR3 size: 17 residues. The DNA for the CDR3 is TGCGCCAGCAGCACCCGTCTGGCGGCCCTAGGCACAGATACGCAGTATTTT. Amino acids: CASSTRLAALGTDTQYF.

The chain employs TRBV5-1 and TRBJ2-1; 10 bases agree with TRBD2. V shed 4 bases, J shed 8 bases, and the junction held 3 bases outside the gene matches. The CDR3 runs to 13 residues. Germline CDR1 is SGHRS and CDR2 is YFSETQ. CDR3 DNA sequence: TGCGCCAGCAGCGCTAGCGGGGGTGATGAGCAGTTCTTC. Translated: CASSASGGDEQFF.

This clone has a handful of counts. Compared with germline, one end of the junction differs, possibly owing to a read error. The chain joins TRBV7-3 to TRBJ2-1, with 9 bases fitting TRBD2. The CDR3 consists of 16 residues. CDR1 and CDR2 from the germline V gene are SGHTA and FQGTGA. CDR3 DNA sequence: TGTTCCAGCAGCTTAATGCCTAGCGGGACCCTTATTGAGCAGTTCTTC. Amino acids: CSSSLMPSGTLIEQFF.

The chain uses TRBV11-2 and TRBJ2-5, with a tentative D call TRBD2 (6 bases). The CDR3 length is 15 residues. Trimming removed 1 base from V and 2 bases from J, with 11 bases in between. Germline V gene sequence: CDR1 SGHAT, CDR2 FQNNGV. CDR3 DNA: TGTGCCAGCAGCTTAGTCGGGACTCCTCAAGAGACCCAGTACTTC. Protein sequence: CASSLVGTPQETQYF.

This chain joins TRBV5-1 and TRBJ2-2; 15 nucleotides align to TRBD2. Germline CDR1 SGHRS, CDR2 YFSETQ. CDR3 length equals 17 residues. The V gene end was trimmed by 4 bases and the J gene end by 1 base; junction bases not matched to a gene: 2. In DNA, the CDR3 is TGCGCCAGCAGCATGGGACTAGCGGGAGGGAACACCGGGGAGCTGTTTTTT. It codes for CASSMGLAGGNTGELFF.

The chain uses TRBV28 and TRBJ1-5; the match to TRBD1 covers 7 bases. V lost 5 bases, J lost 3 bases, and 4 bases stayed unmatched. CDR3 length: 14 amino acids. CDR1 and CDR2 (germline): MDHEN, SYDVKM. CDR3 loop: CASSIGQANQPQHF. The DNA of the CDR3 is TGTGCCAGCAGTATTGGACAGGCCAATCAGCCCCAGCATTTT.

This chain joins TRBV6-1 and TRBJ2-7; no definite D call. This CDR3 is built from 13 residues. V lost 8 bases and J lost 3, with 14 bases in between. Germline CDR1 MNHNS, CDR2 SASEGT. Here the CDR3 DNA reads TGTGCCAGCTCTCCTCGATACTACTACGAGCAGTACTTC. Amino acids: CASSPRYYYEQYF.

In regard to this clone: Germline is not matched at one junction end, which may reflect a read error. The genes are TRBV7-9 and TRBJ1-6; 7 nucleotides line up with TRBD1. This CDR3 region has 19 residues. The germline V gene has CDR1 SEHNR and CDR2 FQNEAQ (reference sequence). In nucleotides, the CDR3 is TGTTCCAGCAGCCCAATTAGGGACAGACGAGGGTTTATGGATTCACCCCTCCACTTT. This sequence encodes CSSSPIRDRRGFMDSPLHF.